The source of this TCR beta chain is a study of identifying expanded T cells in peripheral blood. Only in-frame clones appear in the TCRdb table, and some are missing; sequencing was by immunoSEQ multiplex PCR. The sample yields roughly 130,000 clones, 80% to 90% seen once. The CDR3 totals 13 residues. The V gene's germline CDR1 is SGHNT and CDR2 YENEEA. V was shortened by 5 bases and J by 2 bases, with 9 bases between the two germline ends. The sample taken for sequencing was blood. The sequence derives from a person between 18 and 75 years old in good health. This rearrangement joins TRBV11-3 to TRBJ1-1; no clear D. CDR3 bases: TGTGCCAGCAGCGCGACACCTAACACTGAAGCTTTCTTT. This gives the protein CASSATPNTEAFF.